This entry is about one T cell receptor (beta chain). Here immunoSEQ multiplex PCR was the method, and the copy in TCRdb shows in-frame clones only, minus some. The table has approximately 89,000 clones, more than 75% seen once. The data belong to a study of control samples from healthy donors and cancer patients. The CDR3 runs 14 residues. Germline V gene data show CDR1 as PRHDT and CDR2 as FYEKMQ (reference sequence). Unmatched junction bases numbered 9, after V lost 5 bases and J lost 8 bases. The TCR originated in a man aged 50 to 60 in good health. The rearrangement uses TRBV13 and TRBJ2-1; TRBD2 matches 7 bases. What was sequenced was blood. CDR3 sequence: CASSPRTSGDEQFF. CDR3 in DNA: TGTGCCAGCAGCCCACGGACTAGTGGCGATGAGCAGTTCTTC.